The 28 T cell receptor beta chains reported below all come from one sample, sequenced in a study of cytomegalovirus exposure and HLA in healthy donors. PCR primers comprised 60 Vbeta and 13 Jbeta primers. Generated by immunoSEQ multiplex PCR, the TCRdb table keeps only in-frame clones and is missing some. The table records about 110,000 clones, approximately 80% of them present only once. The sample comprised PBMCs. These receptors all come from a man aged 45-65 years in good health and CMV-seronegative.

The rearrangement joins TRBV5-1 to TRBJ2-3, with a possible D match to TRBD1 (6 bases). The CDR3 length is 15 residues. The V and J ends lost 0 bases and 3 bases respectively, with 11 bases between them. Looked up from germline, CDR1 is SGHRS and CDR2 is YFSETQ. The CDR3 here is CASSLAGVKTDTQYF. CDR3 DNA: TGCGCCAGCAGCTTGGCAGGGGTCAAGACAGATACGCAGTATTTT.

The rearrangement links TRBV25-1 to TRBJ2-7; tentative D call: TRBD2 (5 bases). Trimming pared 7 bases from V and 3 bases from J, leaving 13 bases between. CDR1 MGHDK and CDR2 SYGVNS come from the germline V gene. CDR3 length: 13 residues. The CDR3 region has the DNA TGTGCCAGCAACCGGACTCGTAACTACGAGCAGTACTTC. It translates to CASNRTRNYEQYF.

The rearrangement joins TRBV6-6 to TRBJ1-1; D not resolved. The germline V and J ends were trimmed by 5 bases and 4 bases, with 5 bases remaining between them. The CDR3 is made up of 11 amino acids. Germline V gene sequence: CDR1 MNHNY, CDR2 SVGAGI (reference sequence). CDR3 sequence reads: CASSVVTEAFF. The CDR3 DNA reads as TGTGCCAGCAGTGTAGTCACTGAAGCTTTCTTT.

The genes are TRBV5-6 and TRBJ2-2, with D maybe TRBD1 (5 bases). The germline CDR1 and CDR2 sequences are SGHDT and YYEEEE. This CDR3 comprises 12 residues. V lost 0 bases to trimming and J lost 9 bases, with 6 bases between them. The CDR3 protein is CASSLVGRELFF. CDR3 in DNA: TGTGCCAGCAGCTTGGTGGGGCGGGAGCTGTTTTTT.

A remark on this clone: Other DNA sequences in the same sample also yield this CDR3. The rearrangement uses TRBV6-6 and TRBJ2-7; D is perhaps TRBD1 (6 bases). This CDR3 region has 13 residues. The V end lost 0 bases, the J end lost 5 bases, and 8 bases lay between the germline ends. Germline V lookup: CDR1 MNHNY, CDR2 SVGAGI (reference sequence). CDR3 sequence reads: CASSYSRGNEQYF. The CDR3 DNA reads as TGTGCCAGCAGTTACTCGAGGGGGAACGAGCAGTACTTC.

This clone was observed once. The junction does not match germline at one end; this may be a read error. V and J are TRBV18 and TRBJ2-1; 8 bases agree with TRBD2. The CDR3 runs to 14 residues. Germline CDR1 KGHSH, CDR2 LQKENI. In DNA, the CDR3 is TGTGCCAGCTCTGGGCGGGGGGACTACAACGAGCAGTTCTTC. It codes for CASSGRGDYNEQFF.

This chain connects TRBV5-6 to TRBJ2-7, with 7 bases aligning to TRBD2. This CDR3 comprises 17 residues. Germline V lookup: CDR1 SGHDT, CDR2 YYEEEE. The V segment lost 1 base and the J segment 3 bases; nucleotides outside the gene matches: 13. The DNA for the CDR3 is TGTGCCAGCAGCTTGACTAAGCGGGAATGGGGTTTCTACGAGCAGTACTTC. This translates into CASSLTKREWGFYEQYF.

V is TRBV2 and J is TRBJ1-5; D unresolved. V lost 5 bases to trimming and J lost 0 bases, with 11 bases between them. The CDR3 has 15 amino acids. The germline gives CDR1 SNHLY, CDR2 FYNNEI. In DNA form, the CDR3 reads TGTGCCAGCAGTCCCGGGGAGGATAGCAATCAGCCCCAGCATTTT. Protein sequence: CASSPGEDSNQPQHF.

The chain couples TRBV7-2 to TRBJ2-1, with a weak D call TRBD2 (5 bases). This CDR3 comprises 15 residues. The germline CDR1 and CDR2 sequences are SGHTA and FQGNSA. Trimming removed 1 base at V and 0 bases at J, with 7 bases between. The chain's CDR3 is CASSLEGSSYNEQFF. DNA of the CDR3: TGTGCCAGCAGCTTAGAAGGGAGCTCCTACAATGAGCAGTTCTTC. Together with reference TRBV7-2 and TRBJ2-1, the CDR3 gives the full variable domain: GAGVSQSPSNKVTEKGKDVELRCDPISGHTALYWYRQSLGQGLEFLIYFQGNSAPDKSGLPSDRFSAERTGGSVSTLTIQRTQQEDSAVYLCASSLEGSSYNEQFFGPGTRLTVL.

This chain's CDR3 is CATSRDLGGVKETQYF. CDR3 coding DNA: TGTGCCACCAGCAGAGATTTGGGGGGGGTAAAAGAGACCCAGTACTTC. The V call is TRBV15, the J call TRBJ2-5; 7 bases agree with TRBD2. CDR3 length: 16 residues. Looked up from germline, CDR1 is LNHNV and CDR2 is YYDKDF (reference sequence). V lost 0 bases and J lost 3; bases outside the gene matches: 7.

The chain has TRBV19 and TRBJ2-2; 11 positions agree with TRBD1. V was clipped by 3 bases and J by 2 bases; unmatched bases: 14. Looked up from germline, CDR1 is LNHDA and CDR2 is SQIVND (reference sequence). CDR3 length equals 20 residues. In nucleotides, the CDR3 is TGTGCCAGTAGTATTGGAAGGCAGCCCGGGACAGGGGGAAACACCGGGGAGCTGTTTTTT. This sequence encodes CASSIGRQPGTGGNTGELFF.

The CDR3 reads CSVGGPRETQYF. The CDR3 bases are TGCAGCGTTGGGGGGCCTCGAGAGACCCAGTACTTC. The chain has TRBV29-1 and TRBJ2-5; D is perhaps TRBD1 (6 bases). The germline V gene has CDR1 SQVTM and CDR2 ANQGSEA. This CDR3 has 12 residues. Trimming took off 4 bases at V and 4 bases at J, with 10 bases between the two ends.

The J gene is TRBJ1-1, the V gene TRBV5-6; no reliable D call. CDR1 and CDR2 from the germline V gene are SGHDT and YYEEEE. Trimming took off 2 bases at V and 8 bases at J, with 7 bases between the two ends. CDR3 length: 11 residues. This chain's CDR3 is CASSFGMEAFF. The CDR3 DNA is TGTGCCAGCAGCTTCGGGATGGAAGCTTTCTTT.

This chain uses TRBV7-3 with TRBJ2-1; 9 positions agree with TRBD2. V dropped 3 bases and J dropped 6; count of bases not matched to a gene: 9. Germline loops: CDR1 SGHTA, CDR2 FQGTGA. The CDR3 loop spans 16 amino acids. The CDR3 DNA sequence: TGTGCCAGCAGCTTGGGCGGGGGGGAACCATTCAATGAGCAGTTCTTC. It codes for CASSLGGGEPFNEQFF.

The CDR3 here is CASSTTGVLGYTF. CDR3 in DNA: TGTGCCAGCTCAACTACAGGCGTGCTGGGCTACACCTTC. The chain combines TRBV28 with TRBJ1-2; weak D call: TRBD1 (5 bases). The germline V gene encodes CDR1 MDHEN and CDR2 SYDVKM. The CDR3 loop spans 13 amino acids. V lost 8 bases to trimming and J lost 8 bases, with 18 bases between them.

This chain joins TRBV10-3 and TRBJ2-7, with D tentatively TRBD1 (6 bases). The CDR3 is 12 residues long. V was trimmed by 5 bases and J by 2 bases, leaving 7 bases between them. The germline V gene has CDR1 ENHRY and CDR2 SYGVKD. In DNA form, the CDR3 reads TGTGCCATCAGTCAGGGGACCTACGAGCAGTACTTC. Protein product: CAISQGTYEQYF.

V gene TRBV9 combines with J gene TRBJ2-7, with a weak D call TRBD1 (6 bases). Germline V CDR1 and CDR2: SGDLS, YYNGEE. With 0 bases removed from V and 7 bases from J, the gap between germline ends came to 14 bases. The CDR3 runs to 14 residues. Here the CDR3 DNA reads TGTGCCAGCAGCGTAGAAACCCAGGGGCGGGAGCAGTACTTC. As protein: CASSVETQGREQYF.

This clone occurred a few times. The chain recombines TRBV18 with TRBJ1-5; D not certain. The germline gives CDR1 KGHSH, CDR2 LQKENI. CDR3 length equals 15 residues. The V end was cut by 2 bases, the J end by 6 bases, with 14 bases between. DNA of the CDR3: TGTGCCAGCTCACCAGGAACCGGCGCGGCTCAGCCCCAGCATTTT. It specifies CASSPGTGAAQPQHF.

The rearrangement links TRBV7-9 to TRBJ1-2; TRBD1 might be the D (5 bases). The germline V and J ends were trimmed by 1 base and 5 bases, with 14 bases remaining between them. The CDR3 is made up of 15 amino acids. Per the germline V gene, CDR1 is SEHNR and CDR2 is FQNEAQ (reference sequence). CDR3: CASSLDGGGTYGYTF. Here the CDR3 DNA reads TGTGCCAGCAGCTTAGATGGTGGAGGGACGTATGGCTACACCTTC. The variable domain in full, with the rest retrieved from reference TRBV7-9 and TRBJ1-2, is DTGVSQNPRHKITKRGQNVTFRCDPISEHNRLYWYRQTLGQGPEFLTYFQNEAQLEKSRLLSDRFSAERPKGSFSTLEIQRTEQGDSAMYLCASSLDGGGTYGYTFGSGTRLTVV.

The V and J genes are TRBV9 and TRBJ1-3, with a possible D match to TRBD1 (5 bases). The CDR3 runs 15 residues. Germline lookup yields CDR1 SGDLS and CDR2 YYNGEE. Trimming left V 2 bases short and J 3 bases short, with 12 bases between. The CDR3 DNA reads TGTGCCAGCAGCGTCGGGGGAGCAGTTGGAAACACCATATATTTT. This codes for CASSVGGAVGNTIYF. The variable domain in full, completed from reference TRBV9 and TRBJ1-3, reads DSGVTQTPKHLITATGQRVTLRCSPRSGDLSVYWYQQSLDQGLQFLIQYYNGEERAKGNILERFSAQQFPDLHSELNLSSLELGDSALYFCASSVGGAVGNTIYFGEGSWLTVV.

The gene calls are TRBV5-1 and TRBJ2-1; 16 nucleotides align to TRBD2. V was pared by 0 bases and J by 8 bases, with 14 bases of the junction left unmatched. The CDR3 runs 20 residues. CDR1 and CDR2 from the germline V gene are SGHRS and YFSETQ. The CDR3 sequence: CASSLGRQGSGTSGRDEQFF. CDR3 sequence (DNA): TGCGCCAGCAGCTTGGGGAGACAGGGCTCCGGGACTAGCGGGAGGGATGAGCAGTTCTTC.

The V and J genes are TRBV28 and TRBJ2-7; 8 bases fit TRBD1. V shed 2 bases and J 5 bases; nucleotides not matched to a gene: 2. Per germline, CDR1 MDHEN and CDR2 SYDVKM. The CDR3 spans 13 residues. The CDR3 is CASSLLQGDEQYF. The CDR3 DNA reads TGTGCCAGCAGTTTACTACAGGGGGACGAGCAGTACTTC.

The V call is TRBV6-1, the J call TRBJ1-4; weak D call: TRBD1 (5 bases). The V end was cut by 4 bases, the J end by 8 bases, with 20 bases between. The length of the CDR3 is 16 residues. Germline V gene data show CDR1 as MNHNS and CDR2 as SASEGT. CDR3 nucleotides: TGTGCCAGCAGTGGGGGCCATGCTTCTCTTAGGGAAAAACTGTTTTTT. Its protein product is CASSGGHASLREKLFF.

This sequence joins TRBV15 and TRBJ1-5; maybe TRBD1 (5 bases). Deletions cut 2 bases from V and 4 bases from J, with 12 bases between. Germline CDR1 LNHNV, CDR2 YYDKDF (reference sequence). The CDR3 length is 15 residues. CDR3 nucleotide sequence: TGTGCCACCAGCAGAACAGGTTCCCCTAATCAGCCCCAGCATTTT. This gives the protein CATSRTGSPNQPQHF.

The chain combines TRBV11-3 with TRBJ2-3, with 9 bases identical to TRBD2. V lost 3 bases, J lost 6 bases, and 4 bases stayed unmatched. This CDR3 contains 14 residues. Looked up from germline, CDR1 is SGHNT and CDR2 is YENEEA. For the CDR3, the DNA is TGTGCCAGCAGCTTCCGCGGGGGGGCGGATACGCAGTATTTT. As protein: CASSFRGGADTQYF.

The gene calls are TRBV7-6 and TRBJ2-7; TRBD1 might be the D (6 bases). The CDR3 contains 17 residues. The germline gives CDR1 SGHVS, CDR2 FNYEAQ. The V end lost 5 bases, the J end lost 6 bases, and 26 bases lay between the germline ends. This chain's CDR3 is CASSPRGSGTPYGEQYF. CDR3 sequence (DNA): TGTGCCAGCAGCCCGAGGGGGTCCGGGACACCCTACGGCGAGCAGTACTTC. The full variable domain, in which reference TRBV7-6 and TRBJ2-7 provide the parts outside the CDR3, is GAGVSQSPRYKVTKRGQDVALRCDPISGHVSLYWYRQALGQGPEFLTYFNYEAQQDKSGLPNDRFSAERPEGSISTLTIQRTEQRDSAMYRCASSPRGSGTPYGEQYFGPGTRLTVT.

The chain carries TRBV5-1 and TRBJ1-1, with D hard to call. Trimming took off 2 bases at V and 1 base at J, with 12 bases between the two ends. The CDR3 runs 15 residues. Germline CDR1 and CDR2: SGHRS and YFSETQ. CDR3 amino acids: CASSFASGWNTEAFF. The CDR3 DNA reads TGCGCCAGCAGCTTCGCCTCGGGGTGGAACACTGAAGCTTTCTTT.

The V call is TRBV15, the J call TRBJ2-1, with D possibly matching TRBD2 (6 bases). The germline V and J ends were trimmed by 9 bases and 6 bases, with 18 bases remaining between them. Germline V gene lookup returns CDR1 LNHNV and CDR2 YYDKDF (reference sequence). The CDR3 contains 14 residues. CDR3 region: CATTGLKGGNEQFF. In nucleotides, the CDR3 is TGTGCCACGACGGGACTCAAAGGTGGCAATGAGCAGTTCTTC.